The clone carrying this T cell receptor (beta chain) was seen ten or more times. Its antigen remains unidentified. This sample was included in a study of neurological immune-mediated disorders. Study in general: The study included approximately 34 multiple sclerosis patients, about 30 relapsing-remitting and 3 secondary progressive.

TCRdb reprocessed the 5' RACE reads via MiXCR and lists one record per CDR3 protein. The sample contains 78,000 or so distinct CDR3 sequences, around 4.6% of which appear only once. Preparation of the unsorted libraries drew on 2 million PBMCs stored at -80 C. The length of the CDR3 is 19 residues. The germline CDR1 and CDR2 sequences are DFQATT and SNEGSKA (reference sequence). V shed 3 bases, J shed 0 bases, and the junction held 13 bases outside the gene matches. Study-level findings and limits: CDR3 amino acid sequences found in expanded clones were never shared across subjects, suggesting private repertoires in all groups.

This clonotype was sampled from a woman aged 25 to 39 with multiple sclerosis. The sample comprised PBMCs. The genes are TRBV20-1 and TRBJ2-1; TRBD2 agrees at 11 bases. This chain's CDR3 is CSASKTSGRLNPSYNEQFF. In nucleotides, the CDR3 is TGCAGTGCTAGTAAAACTAGCGGGAGACTCAACCCCTCCTACAATGAGCAGTTCTTC.